The clone carrying this T cell receptor (beta chain) is deemed medium-sized by its frequency. Germline V gene data show CDR1 as SGHVS and CDR2 as FNYEAQ. The CDR3 covers 15 residues. For each CDR3 protein, TCRdb gives one entry from its re-call of the 5' RACE reads, without DNA. The sample has tens of thousands of distinct CDR3 sequences; the top ten hold 50% to 75%. The record originates from a study of T cells expressing NK-cell markers. Study in general: The authors derived TCR beta repertoires from sorted CD3+CD56+NKG2C+, CD3+CD56+NKG2C- and CD3+CD56-NKG2C+ T cells. Among eight sequenced donors, seven carried HCMV seropositivity while one was seronegative.

The sequenced sample consisted of blood T cells: a sorted CD56 or NKG2C T cell subset, CD4+ or CD8+ T cells, or bulk PBMC T cells (not recorded which). This chain joins TRBV7-6 and TRBJ2-3; the TRBD2 assignment by TCRdb is unverifiable without DNA. This clonotype was obtained from a woman aged 18-70 years in good health. Here the CDR3 reads CASSEGEGGTDTQYF.